The next 22 T cell receptor beta chains were all read from a single sample in a study of shared clonotypes between healthy human individuals. Sequencing was performed with immunoSEQ multiplex PCR; in TCRdb, only in-frame clones are kept and a portion is missing. The sample comprises approximately 810,000 clones, around 92% of which are singletons, and about 25% rests with the top ten. Terminally differentiated effector memory CD45RA+ cells were left out of the naive CD8 fraction, which was CD45RO-negative and positively selected for CCR7. The sequenced sample was naive CD8+ T cells sorted from blood. The receptors were gathered from a man aged 25-45 years in good health.

The chain is built from TRBV5-4 and TRBJ2-1; 10 nucleotides match TRBD2. Trimming took 4 bases from V and 2 from J; bases not matched to a gene: 6. The germline V gene encodes CDR1 SGHNT and CDR2 YYREEE (reference sequence). This CDR3 is 16 amino acids long. The CDR3 DNA follows: TGTGCCAGCAGCCGGGTAGCGGGGGGTACCTACAATGAGCAGTTCTTC. Its protein product is CASSRVAGGTYNEQFF.

The rearrangement joins TRBV4-1 to TRBJ1-1; D possibly corresponds to TRBD1 (5 bases). This CDR3 has 14 amino acids. With 1 base removed from V and 8 bases from J, the gap between germline ends came to 14 bases. The germline V gene encodes CDR1 MGHRA and CDR2 YSYEKL. The CDR3 loop is CASSQATGLSEAFF. Here the CDR3 DNA reads TGCGCCAGCAGCCAAGCAACGGGACTGTCCGAAGCTTTCTTT.

The chain couples TRBV7-6 to TRBJ2-7; TRBD2 aligns across 8 bases. Trimming cost V 0 bases and J 1 base; bases outside gene matches: 11. The V gene's germline CDR1 is SGHVS and CDR2 FNYEAQ. This CDR3 is 18 amino acids long. The chain's CDR3 is CASSLAASGGRSSYEQYF. The CDR3 DNA reads TGTGCCAGCAGCTTAGCGGCGTCTGGCGGGAGGTCGTCCTACGAGCAGTACTTC. Variable domain in full (rest from reference TRBV7-6 and TRBJ2-7): GAGVSQSPRYKVTKRGQDVALRCDPISGHVSLYWYRQALGQGPEFLTYFNYEAQQDKSGLPNDRFSAERPEGSISTLTIQRTEQRDSAMYRCASSLAASGGRSSYEQYFGPGTRLTVT.

The chain recombines TRBV5-4 with TRBJ2-7, with a weak D call TRBD1 (9 bases). CDR1 and CDR2 from the germline V gene are SGHNT and YYREEE (reference sequence). The CDR3 length is 16 residues. Trimming shortened V by 4 bases and J by 3 bases, and 20 bases separated the two germline ends. The CDR3 region is CASSPGGTGLIYEQYF. CDR3 coding DNA: TGTGCCAGCAGCCCGGGAGGGACAGGGTTAATCTACGAGCAGTACTTC.

This CDR3 reads CASSRTTGADTQYF. CDR3 nucleotide sequence: TGTGCCAGCAGCCGCACTACAGGGGCAGATACGCAGTATTTT. The chain joins TRBV7-9 to TRBJ2-3; 7 nucleotides align to TRBD1. The CDR3 has 14 residues. After removal of 5 bases from V and 4 bases from J, the junction contained 6 bases not matched to a gene. Per germline, CDR1 SEHNR and CDR2 FQNEAQ (reference sequence).

The chain links TRBV29-1 to TRBJ2-5, with D possibly being TRBD2 (7 bases). V was shortened by 4 bases and J by 4 bases, with 16 bases between the two germline ends. The germline gives CDR1 SQVTM, CDR2 ANQGSEA. This CDR3 has 14 residues. The CDR3 loop reads CSVVPPGGLETQYF. CDR3 sequence (DNA): TGCAGCGTTGTCCCCCCGGGGGGCCTAGAGACCCAGTACTTC.

J is TRBJ1-5 and V is TRBV28; maybe TRBD1 (5 bases). V lost 5 bases and J 2 bases, leaving 13 bases between the germline ends. Germline CDR1 MDHEN, CDR2 SYDVKM. This CDR3 has 15 amino acids. The chain's CDR3 is CASSREQVGNQPQHF. The CDR3 DNA follows: TGTGCCAGCAGTCGGGAACAGGTAGGCAATCAGCCCCAGCATTTT.

This chain connects TRBV27 to TRBJ2-5; 9 bases are shared with TRBD1. The V and J ends lost 6 bases and 5 bases, in that order; junction bases with no gene match: 10. CDR3 length: 15 residues. Germline CDR1 and CDR2: MNHEY and SMNVEV (reference sequence). The CDR3, as DNA: TGTGCCAGCAGACCCGGGACAGGGTCTTCGGAGACCCAGTACTTC. Its translation is CASRPGTGSSETQYF.

The chain employs TRBV7-9 and TRBJ2-2, with D perhaps TRBD2 (5 bases). Germline V lookup: CDR1 SEHNR, CDR2 FQNEAQ (reference sequence). CDR3 length equals 16 residues. V gave up 2 bases and J gave up 1 base, with 11 bases separating them. CDR3 bases: TGTGCCAGCAGCTTACTTCGGGATATGAACACCGGGGAGCTGTTTTTT. This sequence encodes CASSLLRDMNTGELFF.

V and J are TRBV6-5 and TRBJ2-7, with D perhaps TRBD1 (6 bases). Germline V gene sequence: CDR1 MNHEY, CDR2 SVGAGI. The CDR3 extends over 13 amino acids. Trimming cost V 2 bases and J 4 bases, with 9 bases left between them. The CDR3 loop is CASSYTQGYEQYF. The CDR3 nucleotides are TGTGCCAGCAGTTACACACAGGGTTACGAGCAGTACTTC.

The V and J genes are TRBV14 and TRBJ2-7, with TRBD2 matching over 11 bases. Germline values: CDR1 SGHDN, CDR2 FVKESK. The V segment lost 0 bases and the J segment 1 base; nucleotides outside the gene matches: 2. This CDR3 region has 16 residues. CDR3 loop: CASSQDTSGGSYEQYF. CDR3 nucleotides: TGTGCCAGCAGCCAAGATACTAGCGGGGGATCCTACGAGCAGTACTTC.

This clone showed up just once. The chain employs TRBV28 and TRBJ2-1; D remains unclear. CDR1 is MDHEN, CDR2 SYDVKM, per germline. This CDR3 comprises 13 residues. Trimming removed 4 bases at V and 5 bases at J, with 9 bases between. The CDR3 loop is CASSSVIHNEQFF. As DNA, the CDR3 is TGTGCCAGCAGTTCGGTAATCCACAATGAGCAGTTCTTC.

The table lists this clone with a count of one. The chain has TRBV5-5 and TRBJ1-5; TRBD1 matches at 8 bases. CDR1 is SGHKS, CDR2 YYEKEE, per germline (reference sequence). Trimming took 1 base from V and 3 from J; bases not matched to a gene: 6. The CDR3 has 16 amino acids. CDR3 nucleotide sequence: TGTGCCAGCAGCTTGTCCGGGACAGGCAACAATCAGCCCCAGCATTTT. This sequence encodes CASSLSGTGNNQPQHF. The full variable domain, in which reference TRBV5-5 and TRBJ1-5 provide the parts outside the CDR3, is DAGVTQSPTHLIKTRGQQVTLRCSPISGHKSVSWYQQVLGQGPQFIFQYYEKEERGRGNFPDRFSARQFPNYSSELNVNALLLGDSALYLCASSLSGTGNNQPQHFGDGTRLSIL.

Concerning this clone: At one boundary the junction diverges from the germline segment, which might be a read error. The rearrangement links TRBV30 to TRBJ2-3, with TRBD1 identical over 8 bases. CDR3 length: 20 amino acids. The germline CDR1 and CDR2 sequences are GTSNPN and SVGIG (reference sequence). CDR3 nucleotide sequence: TGTGCCCGGAGGGAGACAGGGGTTTTCGTTGAAGGAGAAACCACAGATACGCAGTATTTT. It is translated as CARRETGVFVEGETTDTQYF.

CDR3 amino acids: CASSVRQGAERDTQYF. As DNA, the CDR3 is TGTGCCAGCAGCGTACGTCAGGGGGCGGAAAGAGATACGCAGTATTTT. This sequence joins TRBV9 and TRBJ2-3; 8 bases are shared with TRBD1. This CDR3 contains 16 residues. Trimming removed 1 base from V and 5 bases from J; junction bases left unmatched: 9. Germline V CDR1 and CDR2: SGDLS, YYNGEE.

CDR3 loop: CASSSLEGPYNEQFF. The CDR3 DNA is TGTGCCAGCAGCTCGCTTGAGGGTCCCTACAATGAGCAGTTCTTC. The chain uses TRBV7-7 and TRBJ2-1; tentative D call: TRBD2 (5 bases). Germline assignment: CDR1 SSHAT and CDR2 FNYEAQ (reference sequence). Trimming took 4 bases from V and 2 from J, leaving 12 bases between them. The CDR3 sequence is 15 residues long.

The gene calls are TRBV7-3 and TRBJ2-3, with TRBD2 identical over 9 bases. Germline loops: CDR1 SGHTA, CDR2 FQGTGA. The junction had 7 bases not matched to a gene; V was cut back by 5 bases and J by 4 bases. This CDR3 spans 15 amino acids. The CDR3 sequence is CASSVIAGVADTQYF. Written as DNA, the CDR3 is TGTGCCAGCAGCGTAATAGCGGGAGTTGCAGATACGCAGTATTTT. The complete variable domain, with remaining parts taken from reference TRBV7-3 and TRBJ2-3, reads GAGVSQTPSNKVTEKGKYVELRCDPISGHTALYWYRQSLGQGPEFLIYFQGTGAADDSGLPNDRFFAVRPEGSVSTLKIQRTERGDSAVYLCASSVIAGVADTQYFGPGTRLTVL.

The gene calls are TRBV28 and TRBJ2-5; 11 bases align to TRBD1. V trimming: 4 bases; J trimming: 5 bases; junction bases outside the gene matches: 15. This CDR3 contains 18 residues. From germline, CDR1 is MDHEN and CDR2 SYDVKM. CDR3 in DNA: TGTGCCAGCAGTTCGGGACAGGGGGTAGATAGCGGGATCGAGACCCAGTACTTC. It specifies CASSSGQGVDSGIETQYF.

CDR3 coding DNA: TGTGCCAGCACAACAGGGTCGGAGGGCTACACCTTC. It translates to CASTTGSEGYTF. The V call is TRBV28, the J call TRBJ1-2, with D tentatively TRBD1 (6 bases). Germline V gene sequence: CDR1 MDHEN, CDR2 SYDVKM. The V end was cut by 7 bases, the J end by 8 bases, with 14 bases between. This CDR3 has 12 residues.

The rearrangement uses TRBV15 and TRBJ2-3; 9 nucleotides agree with TRBD2. Looked up from germline, CDR1 is LNHNV and CDR2 is YYDKDF (reference sequence). The J segment lost 2 bases and the V segment lost 7 bases, leaving 4 bases of the junction unmatched. The CDR3 is 14 residues long. DNA for the CDR3: TGTGCCACCACCTCTAGCGGGAACACAGATACGCAGTATTTT. This sequence encodes CATTSSGNTDTQYF.

The rearrangement links TRBV4-1 to TRBJ2-7; D is possibly TRBD1 (6 bases). Germline V gene data show CDR1 as MGHRA and CDR2 as YSYEKL. The V and J ends lost 0 bases and 0 bases respectively, with 9 bases between them. This CDR3 region has 15 residues. The CDR3 nucleotides read TGCGCCAGCAGCCAAGAAACAGGGTTCTCCTACGAGCAGTACTTC. It yields the protein CASSQETGFSYEQYF.

The chain has TRBV21-1 and TRBJ1-2. TRBV21-1 represents a pseudogene. This CDR3 contains 13 residues. This chain's CDR3 is CASHKAVHYGYTF. CDR3 DNA sequence: TGTGCCAGCCACAAGGCAGTTCATTATGGCTACACCTTC.